The entry below gives a single T cell receptor (beta chain) sequence along with its context. This sample stems from a study of blood T cell repertoires in COVID-19. About the research overall: Spain, Italy and the United States supplied samples that represented acute and convalescent COVID-19.

Seattle patients were enrolled while actively infected and followed longitudinally. How the authors handled the data: Estimates of nucleated cell counts were drawn from the amplification of reference gene primers. The assay was immunoSEQ multiplex PCR, and TCRdb's table has in-frame clones only and misses some. V and J calls and clone size are those listed in that table; D and trimming were worked out from the DNA. The table includes about 250,000 clones, around 89% detected once. The CDR3 sequence is 14 residues long. CDR1 SGHTA and CDR2 FQGNSA come from the germline V gene. The junction had 8 bases not matched to a gene; V was cut back by 5 bases and J by 8 bases.

The sequence was obtained from a woman between 25 and 40 years old with COVID-19, enrolled during active disease. The J gene is TRBJ2-1, the V gene TRBV7-2; TRBD2 matches 8 bases. The specimen was peripheral blood. Written as DNA, the CDR3 is TGTGCCAGCAGCGTCGGGGGGGCCCAGGATGAGCAGTTCTTC. It encodes CASSVGGAQDEQFF.